The present T cell receptor beta chain was sequenced within a study of T cell responses to AZD1222 COVID-19 vaccine. Study context: Second-dose timings of about 4 or about 12 weeks were pooled.

The V and J ends lost 2 bases and 3 bases, in that order; junction bases with no gene match: 4. Germline CDR1 is MDHEN and CDR2 is SYDVKM. This CDR3 contains 15 residues. The table came from immunoSEQ multiplex PCR; TCRdb's copy has only in-frame clones and leaves some out. The sample consists of approximately 110,000 clones, about nine tenths of them appearing once. The receptor was isolated from an adult in good health. This specimen was peripheral blood, taken on day 0 of AZD1222 vaccination. V and J are TRBV28 and TRBJ1-3, with TRBD1 matching over 7 bases. CDR3 bases: TGTGCCAGCAGTTTAGACAGGGTTGGTGGAAACACCATATATTTT. Amino acids: CASSLDRVGGNTIYF.